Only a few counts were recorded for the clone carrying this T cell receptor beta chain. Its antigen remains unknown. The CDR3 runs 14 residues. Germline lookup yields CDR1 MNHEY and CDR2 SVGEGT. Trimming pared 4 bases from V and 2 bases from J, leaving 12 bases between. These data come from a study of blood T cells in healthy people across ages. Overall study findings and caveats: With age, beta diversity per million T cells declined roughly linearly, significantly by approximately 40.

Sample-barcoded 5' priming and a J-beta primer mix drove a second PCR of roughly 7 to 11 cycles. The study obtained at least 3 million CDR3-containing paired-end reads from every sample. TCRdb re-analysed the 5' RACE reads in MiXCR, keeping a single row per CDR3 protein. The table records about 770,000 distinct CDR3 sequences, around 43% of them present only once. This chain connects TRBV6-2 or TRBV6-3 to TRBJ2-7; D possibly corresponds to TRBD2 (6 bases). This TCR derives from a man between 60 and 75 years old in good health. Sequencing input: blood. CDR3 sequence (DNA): TGTGCCAGCAGTTCGGGTAGCGGTACCTACGAGCAGTACTTC. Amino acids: CASSSGSGTYEQYF.